The 27 T cell receptor beta chains in this list originate from one sample, sequenced in a study of tumor and adjacent non-tumor tissue in lung cancer. The template was RNA from unsorted bulk tissue. This non-tumor lung sample came from over 3 cm beyond the tumor edge. Three rounds of nested PCR, following a modified ARM-PCR protocol, produced the TCRbeta library. TCRdb processed the multiplex PCR reads anew with MiXCR; each CDR3 protein has one entry. The sample contains around 99,000 distinct CDR3 sequences, about 63% of which appear only once. Sequencing was performed on distant non-tumor lung tissue. These receptors all come from a man in his sixties with non-small cell lung cancer.

Comment on this clonotype: It is likely a read error, because the conserved phenylalanine at the end of the CDR3 is missing. V usage is TRBV6-2 or TRBV6-3 and J usage is TRBJ1-5; 7 nucleotides line up with TRBD1. The CDR3 spans 13 residues. Germline loops: CDR1 MNHEY, CDR2 SVGEGT. CDR3 loop: CVSSPGDSDPQHI. The CDR3 region has the DNA TGTGTCAGCAGCCCCGGGGACAGTGATCCCCAGCATATT.

This clonotype was observed at least ten times. The chain uses TRBV29-1 and TRBJ2-3; no clear D gene. Trimming pared 4 bases from V and 5 bases from J, leaving 10 bases between. The CDR3 length is 12 residues. Germline assignment: CDR1 SQVTM and CDR2 ANQGSEA. Written as DNA, the CDR3 is TGCAGCGTTGGGCTCCCCGGAGATACGCAGTATTTT. It specifies CSVGLPGDTQYF.

Concerning this clonotype itself: A read error may produce the germline difference seen at one junction end. The V and J genes are TRBV29-1 and TRBJ2-1; TRBD2 matches 8 bases. Germline CDR1 reads SQVTM; CDR2 reads ANQGSEA. This CDR3 has 14 residues. The CDR3 region has the DNA TGCAGCGTCGGGACGGGGGGGTCCGTTGGTAAGCACTTCTTC. Protein product: CSVGTGGSVGKHFF.

A remark on this clonotype: This may arise from a read error, as a much more abundant clone is one base away. V is TRBV5-4 and J is TRBJ2-3; the D gene is possibly TRBD2 (5 bases). Looked up from germline, CDR1 is SGHNT and CDR2 is YYREEE (reference sequence). The V and J ends lost 4 bases and 3 bases respectively, with 12 bases between them. The CDR3 is 14 amino acids. CDR3 sequence reads: CASSIEGPTDTQYF. The CDR3 coding sequence is TGTGCCAGCAGCATCGAGGGCCCAACAGATACGCAGTATTTT.

This clonotype was detected ten times or more. The junction and the germline gene differ at one end; a read error may be behind it. This rearrangement joins TRBV5-6 to TRBJ2-2; 12 positions agree with TRBD2. Per germline, CDR1 SGHDT and CDR2 YYEEEE. The CDR3 length is 15 residues. CDR3 sequence reads: CASSSSGGAAGDLFF. The CDR3, as DNA: TGTGCCAGCAGTTCTAGCGGGGGGGCCGCCGGGGACCTGTTTTTT. Supplemented by reference TRBV5-6 and TRBJ2-2, the full variable domain reads DAGVTQSPTHLIKTRGQQVTLRCSPKSGHDTVSWYQQALGQGPQFIFQYYEEEERQRGNFPDRFSGHQFPNYSSELNVNALLLGDSALYLCASSSSGGAAGDLFFGEGSRLTVL.

CDR3 nucleotides: TGTGCCGGCACTTTAAGTGGGCGGGACGAGCAGTACTTC. Translated, it gives CAGTLSGRDEQYF. The V gene is TRBV12-3 or TRBV12-4, the J gene TRBJ2-7; D perhaps matches TRBD2 (5 bases). The V end lost 11 bases, the J end lost 5 bases, and 19 bases lay between the germline ends. The CDR3 consists of 13 residues.

As regards this clonotype: A junction end diverges from the germline sequence, so it may reflect a read error. The J gene is TRBJ2-5, the V gene TRBV6-5; D is possibly TRBD1 (5 bases). The germline gives CDR1 MNHEY, CDR2 SVGAGI. CDR3 length equals 16 residues. This chain's CDR3 is CASSYSPVQDQETQYF. CDR3 bases: TGTGCTAGCAGTTACTCTCCCGTACAGGACCAAGAGACCCAGTACTTC.

This clonotype was counted at least ten times. J is TRBJ2-7 and V is TRBV5-1, with D unclear. The CDR3 consists of 12 residues. V was cut by 5 bases and J by 0 bases, with 6 bases left in between. The germline V gene has CDR1 SGHRS and CDR2 YFSETQ. CDR3 sequence reads: CASRHSSYEQYF. The CDR3 region has the DNA TGCGCCAGCAGGCATTCCTCCTACGAGCAGTACTTC.

In regard to this clonotype: Being one base from a much bigger clone, this may be a read error. J is TRBJ2-4 and V is TRBV20-1; possible D gene TRBD2, 5 bases. Trimming removed 8 bases from V and 3 bases from J, with 17 bases in between. The CDR3 length is 14 residues. The germline V gene encodes CDR1 DFQATT and CDR2 SNEGSKA (reference sequence). The CDR3 loop reads CSSQRETNKNIQYF. The DNA for the CDR3 is TGCAGTTCCCAGAGGGAGACAAACAAAAACATTCAGTACTTC.

With respect to this clonotype: A read error may produce the germline difference seen at one junction end. This chain uses TRBV6-1 with TRBJ1-5, with 7 bases aligning to TRBD1. CDR3 length: 13 residues. Germline CDR1 MNHNS, CDR2 SASEGT. Written as DNA, the CDR3 is TGTGCCAACAAATACGACAGGGATCAGCTCCAGCATTTT. Protein: CANKYDRDQLQHF.

This clonotype was seen repeatedly, ten times or more. The chain carries TRBV4-1 and TRBJ1-2, with 8 positions matching TRBD1. From germline, CDR1 is MGHRA and CDR2 YSYEKL. This CDR3 spans 16 amino acids. Losses at the gene ends were 4 bases for V and 4 bases for J; bases not matched to a gene: 11. Written as DNA, the CDR3 is TGCGCCAGCAGCCCCCCTGGGGGACAGGTAACCTATGGCTACACCTTC. Translated, it gives CASSPPGGQVTYGYTF.

The genes are TRBV30 and TRBJ2-7, with 12 bases that match TRBD1. CDR1 is GTSNPN and CDR2 is SVGIG in the germline V gene (reference sequence). After removal of 6 bases from V and 7 bases from J, the junction contained 10 bases not matched to a gene. The CDR3 length is 14 residues. The CDR3 DNA reads TGTGCCTGTAGTACGGGACAGGGGGCGTTGGAGCAGTACTTC. Encoded protein: CACSTGQGALEQYF.

Ten or more counts support this clonotype. The chain employs TRBV4-1 and TRBJ1-2, with 8 positions matching TRBD1. Per the germline V gene, CDR1 is MGHRA and CDR2 is YSYEKL. CDR3 length equals 17 residues. Trimming at V came to 1 base and at J to 5 bases, leaving 12 bases not matched to a gene. CDR3: CASSQGPGQGQSYGYTF. CDR3 bases: TGCGCCAGCAGCCAAGGCCCCGGACAGGGCCAATCGTATGGCTACACCTTC.

A note on this clonotype: An end of the junction differs from the germline gene, which may be a read error. The rearrangement uses TRBV13 and TRBJ2-7; D is perhaps TRBD2 (5 bases). CDR3 length: 14 amino acids. Germline CDR1 is PRHDT and CDR2 is FYEKMQ (reference sequence). The CDR3 loop reads CASSRGIEANEQYF. The CDR3 coding sequence is TGCGCCAGCAGCCGAGGGATAGAGGCTAATGAGCAGTACTTC.

About this clonotype itself: A much bigger clone sits one base away, suggesting this may be a read error. This chain connects TRBV5-4 to TRBJ2-7; D ambiguous. CDR1 is SGHNT and CDR2 is YYREEE in the germline V gene (reference sequence). The CDR3 sequence is 15 residues long. CDR3: CVSSLYPQSSYEQYF. The CDR3, as DNA: TGTGTCAGCAGCTTGTACCCTCAAAGCTCCTACGAGCAGTACTTC.

This clonotype was counted at least ten times. The rearrangement links TRBV6-2 or TRBV6-3 to TRBJ1-5, with unresolved D. This CDR3 is built from 13 residues. Germline-derived CDR1 and CDR2 are MNHEY and SVGEGT. V lost 0 bases and J lost 10, with 10 bases in between. The CDR3 here is CASSYSEEHPQHF. Written as DNA, the CDR3 is TGTGCCAGCAGTTACTCAGAGGAACACCCCCAGCATTTT.

This clonotype was counted many times. The chain joins TRBV6-6 to TRBJ2-2; D uncertain. Germline V gene data show CDR1 as MNHNY and CDR2 as SVGAGI (reference sequence). The CDR3 has 12 residues. V lost 2 bases and J 7 bases, leaving 5 bases between the germline ends. CDR3 sequence reads: CASSYGLGELFF. The DNA for the CDR3 is TGTGCCAGCAGTTACGGGCTCGGGGAGCTGTTTTTT.

This clonotype was observed many times. The rearrangement links TRBV11-2 to TRBJ1-6; D remains ambiguous. V was pared by 4 bases and J by 6 bases, with 1 base between. Germline V gene sequence: CDR1 SGHAT, CDR2 FQNNGV. The CDR3 is 11 amino acids. CDR3 residues: CASSSNSPLHF. The CDR3 bases are TGTGCCAGCAGCTCTAATTCACCCCTCCACTTT.

Notes on this clonotype: It may be a read error: a sequence one base away is much more abundant. This sequence joins TRBV12-3 or TRBV12-4 and TRBJ2-2; D might be TRBD2 (6 bases). The germline V and J ends were trimmed by 6 bases and 7 bases, with 18 bases remaining between them. The CDR3 loop spans 15 amino acids. The CDR3, as DNA: TGTGCCAGCAGGTGGGGTAGCGGCTACATCGGGGAGCTGTTTTTT. Translating it yields CASRWGSGYIGELFF.

A remark on this clonotype: A read error may be the cause here, since a much bigger clone is one base away. V is TRBV5-4 and J is TRBJ2-7, with D maybe TRBD1 (6 bases). The CDR3 runs to 16 residues. Germline V lookup: CDR1 SGHNT, CDR2 YYREEE (reference sequence). The CDR3 sequence is CASCLEDPGQHGEQYF. The CDR3 DNA reads TGTGCCAGCTGCTTGGAGGACCCCGGACAGCATGGCGAGCAGTACTTC.

The table lists this clonotype with many counts. This chain uses TRBV6-6 with TRBJ2-5; D remains ambiguous. The CDR3 totals 11 residues. Trimming removed 5 bases at V and 5 bases at J, with 6 bases between. Germline CDR1 and CDR2: MNHNY and SVGAGI (reference sequence). The DNA of the CDR3 is TGTGCCAGCAGTAGAGGCGAGACCCAGTACTTC. Residues: CASSRGETQYF.

As to this clonotype: The junction does not match germline at one end; this may be a read error. The chain uses TRBV5-1 and TRBJ2-7; 7 bases fit TRBD1. The CDR3 runs to 17 residues. CDR1 SGHRS and CDR2 YFSETQ come from the germline V gene. As DNA, the CDR3 is TGCACCAGCAGCTCTCCTCGGACAGGTGGCTGGAGTTACGAGCGGTACTTC. Protein sequence: CTSSSPRTGGWSYERYF.

This chain links TRBV12-3 or TRBV12-4 with TRBJ2-4; D perhaps matches TRBD2 (7 bases). V was clipped by 5 bases and J by 11 bases, with 22 bases between them. The CDR3 loop spans 15 amino acids. The CDR3 sequence: CASSTGGGRGDVQYF. The CDR3 coding sequence is TGTGCCAGCAGTACTGGGGGCGGTCGGGGGGACGTTCAGTACTTC.

Concerning this clonotype itself: The junction departs from germline at one end; a sequencing error may be responsible. The chain has TRBV10-1 and TRBJ2-1; 7 bases are shared with TRBD1. Germline V gene data show CDR1 as WNHNN and CDR2 as SYGVQD (reference sequence). This CDR3 spans 15 amino acids. The CDR3 spells CASSAETGLMNEQFF. Written as DNA, the CDR3 is TGCGCAAGCAGTGCCGAGACAGGGTTGATGAATGAGCAGTTCTTC.

This clonotype was recorded a few times. Since a much larger clone is just one base distant, this may be a read error. The CDR3 nucleotides read TGTGCCAGCAGCGGAGTGGCCTACGAGCGGTACTTC. Protein: CASSGVAYERYF. This rearrangement joins TRBV12-3 or TRBV12-4 to TRBJ2-7; D remains ambiguous. The CDR3 loop spans 12 amino acids.

About this clonotype: An end of the junction does not agree with germline; a read error may underlie this. The chain uses TRBV7-9 and TRBJ2-6; a possible D gene is TRBD1 (6 bases). CDR1 SEHNR and CDR2 FQNEAQ come from the germline V gene (reference sequence). There are 17 residues in the CDR3. The CDR3 nucleotides are TGTGCCAGCAGCGAAGGACAGTGCATCTCTAGGGCCAACGTCCTGACTTTC. Protein sequence: CASSEGQCISRANVLTF.

With regard to this clonotype: A much larger clone lies a single base off, so this may be a read error. The chain uses TRBV11-2 and TRBJ2-1, with a tentative D call TRBD1 (6 bases). The CDR3 loop spans 13 amino acids. Germline lookup yields CDR1 SGHAT and CDR2 FQNNGV. The CDR3 loop reads CASGLDPGVEQFF. The CDR3 DNA reads as TGTGCCAGCGGCTTAGATCCAGGGGTTGAGCAGTTCTTC. Variable domain in full (rest from reference TRBV11-2 and TRBJ2-1): EAGVAQSPRYKIIEKRQSVAFWCNPISGHATLYWYQQILGQGPKLLIQFQNNGVVDDSQLPKDRFSAERLKGVDSTLKIQPAKLEDSAVYLCASGLDPGVEQFFGPGTRLTVL.